Listed below are T cell receptor beta chains from one sample, sequenced in a study of cytomegalovirus exposure and HLA in healthy donors. Assay used: immunoSEQ multiplex PCR; TCRdb lists only in-frame clones, some missing. The repertoire includes approximately 90,000 clones, roughly three quarters of them detected once, and around 1.5% sits in the top ten. Input material: PBMCs. The receptors come from a male donor in good health and CMV-seronegative. CDR3s include the opening cysteine and the closing phenylalanine or tryptophan. The order of the fields is D gene, V gene, J gene, clone size, CDR3 DNA, CDR3 protein. A D gene is named only where the DNA matches it firmly. Not all rows give a size; the values are once, few, many and, for expanded clones, a class.

TRBD1	TRBV28	TRBJ1-1	.	TGTGCCAGCAGTTTACGACAGGGGGCGAATACTGAAGCTTTCTTT	CASSLRQGANTEAFF
TRBD1	TRBV2	TRBJ1-2	.	TGTGCCAGCAGTGAAATCGGGGTACGATCTCGACAGGGCTCTTTTGGCTACACCTTC	CASSEIGVRSRQGSFGYTF
TRBD2	TRBV28	TRBJ2-5	.	TGTGCCAGCAGTTCTCTGGGACTAGCGGGAGAAGAGACCCAGTACTTC	CASSSLGLAGEETQYF
.	TRBV5-1	TRBJ2-7	.	TGCGCCAGCAGCTTGGGCAGGGCCAGCTCCTACGAGCAGTACTTC	CASSLGRASSYEQYF
.	TRBV9	TRBJ2-5	.	TGTGCCAGCAGCCCCCGCCGCCTAGACGGTGAGACCCAGTACTTC	CASSPRRLDGETQYF
TRBD1	TRBV27	TRBJ1-1	.	TGTGCCAGCAGTTTAAATTTCGAACGGGACAGCACTGAAGCTTTCTTT	CASSLNFERDSTEAFF
TRBD2	TRBV10-2	TRBJ2-1	.	TGCGCCAGCATTGGGCTAGCGGGTGTCAATGAGCAGTTCTTC	CASIGLAGVNEQFF
TRBD2	TRBV18	TRBJ2-7	.	TGTGCCAGCTCCCTAGCGGGGGGCACCTACGAGCAGTACTTC	CASSLAGGTYEQYF
.	TRBV7-2	TRBJ1-2	once	TGTGCCAGCAGTGTCACGAATCAGGGCTACTATGGCTACACCTTC	CASSVTNQGYYGYTF
.	TRBV19	TRBJ1-2	.	TGTGCCAGTAGTATTACAGGAAACTATGGCTACACCTTC	CASSITGNYGYTF
.	TRBV18	TRBJ1-1	.	TGTGCCAGCTCACCACCGGGCAGAATTAACACTGAAGCTTTCTTT	CASSPPGRINTEAFF
.	TRBV7-2	TRBJ2-1	.	TGTGCCAGCAGCCCTAGTCGTTCGGGGATTTACAATGAGCAGTTCTTC	CASSPSRSGIYNEQFF
.	TRBV5-4	TRBJ2-3	.	TGTGCCAGCAGTCAGGTGGGAGATACGCAGTATTTT	CASSQVGDTQYF
.	TRBV19	TRBJ1-2	.	TGTGCCAGTAGTGCGGAGGATGCCTTCTATGGCTACACCTTC	CASSAEDAFYGYTF
TRBD1	TRBV5-1	TRBJ1-6	.	TGCGCCAGCAGTTTACAGGGGGCAGGTAATTCACCCCTCCACTTT	CASSLQGAGNSPLHF
.	TRBV6-5	TRBJ2-7	.	TGTGCCAGCAGTCCCTACAGGGACCTCGGCAACGAGCAGTACTTC	CASSPYRDLGNEQYF
.	TRBV28	TRBJ1-3	.	TGTGCCAGCAGTTTGGAGGGTACCATATATTTT	CASSLEGTIYF
.	TRBV29-1	TRBJ2-1	.	TGCAGCGTTGAAACGCGGGAAGAATACAATGAGCAGTTCTTC	CSVETREEYNEQFF
.	TRBV18	TRBJ2-7	.	TGTGCCAGCTCACCCACCGCGGGCCACTTCTCCTACGAGCAGTACTTC	CASSPTAGHFSYEQYF
.	TRBV28	TRBJ2-7	few	TGTGCCAGCATCCCCCACTCTGCCTCCTACGAGCAGTACTTC	CASIPHSASYEQYF
.	TRBV28	TRBJ1-5	few	TGTGCCAGCAGTTTGCCGGGGACAAGGAATCAGCCCCAGCATTTT	CASSLPGTRNQPQHF
.	TRBV28	TRBJ1-5	.	TGTGCCAGCACTGGGTGGGGGGACCAGCCCCAGCATTTT	CASTGWGDQPQHF
.	TRBV4-1	TRBJ1-6	.	TGCGCCAGCAGCCAAGGCGGCAGGGGATCACCCCTCCACTTT	CASSQGGRGSPLHF
.	TRBV6-1	TRBJ2-7	.	TGTGCCAGCAACGGAAAGACGGGGTCCTACGAGCAGTACTTC	CASNGKTGSYEQYF
.	TRBV5-1	TRBJ2-7	.	TGCGCCAGCAGCTTTGGATCCACGGGTCTCGAGCAGTACTTC	CASSFGSTGLEQYF
.	TRBV27	TRBJ2-2	.	TGTGCCAGCAGTAAGGGGCTAACGCTTAACACCGGGGAGCTGTTTTTT	CASSKGLTLNTGELFF
.	TRBV30	TRBJ2-1	once	TGTGCCTGGAGTGTATCGAATGAGCAGTTCTTC	CAWSVSNEQFF
TRBD1	TRBV28	TRBJ2-1	once	TGTGCCAGCAGGTACAGGGGGCGTGTTCGGAGTGAGCAGTTCTTC	CASRYRGRVRSEQFF
.	TRBV27	TRBJ1-1	few	TGTGCCAGCAGTTTAGCACCGGGACTAACCTTACGCGCTGAAGCTTTCTTT	CASSLAPGLTLRAEAFF
.	TRBV18	TRBJ2-5	.	TGTGCCAGCTCACCGGGGGGGGCAGAGACCCAGTACTTC	CASSPGGAETQYF
.	TRBV30	TRBJ2-3	.	TGTGCCTGGTCAACAGGGCAACCTCCAGATACGCAGTATTTT	CAWSTGQPPDTQYF
TRBD1	TRBV15	TRBJ2-3	.	TGTGCCACCAGCTTGGACAGGGGGGGAACAGATACGCAGTATTTT	CATSLDRGGTDTQYF
.	TRBV10-3	TRBJ1-6	.	TGTGCCATCAGGCAGATGCAACAGGGATGGAATTCACCCCTCCACTTT	CAIRQMQQGWNSPLHF
TRBD1	TRBV4-3	TRBJ1-1	.	TGCGCCAGCAGCCAAGAGACAGGGGTCCTTGAAGCTTTCTTT	CASSQETGVLEAFF
TRBD1	TRBV18	TRBJ1-2	once	TGTGCCAGCTCACGAGGGACAGGAGTTACTGGGGGCTATGGCTACACCTTC	CASSRGTGVTGGYGYTF
.	TRBV5-1	TRBJ1-6	once	TGCGCCAGCAGCCCATACCCCGGGTCCCCTAATTCACCCCTCCACTTT	CASSPYPGSPNSPLHF
.	TRBV7-2	TRBJ1-2	.	TGTGCCAGCAGCCGCGACAGAAACTATGGCTACACCTTC	CASSRDRNYGYTF
TRBD2	TRBV27	TRBJ2-1	few	TGTGCCAGCAGGACACTAGCGGGAGTATCCTACAATGAGCAGTTCTTC	CASRTLAGVSYNEQFF
TRBD1	TRBV6-5	TRBJ2-7	.	TGTGCCTCCGGGACAGGGAAATACGAGCAGTACTTC	CASGTGKYEQYF
.	TRBV7-2	TRBJ1-2	.	TGTGCCAGCAGCTCCGATTTAGCTAACTATGGCTACACCTTC	CASSSDLANYGYTF
TRBD2	TRBV9	TRBJ2-7	once	TGTGCCAGCAGCAAACTAGCGGGGGCCTACACCTACGAGCAGTACTTC	CASSKLAGAYTYEQYF
.	TRBV29-1	TRBJ1-2	.	TGCAGCGTTGTGAGGGTAGTATCAGGCTACACCTTC	CSVVRVVSGYTF
.	TRBV21-1	TRBJ1-5	.	TGTGCCAGCAGTTTTTTTGTATCGGGGAACAATCAGCCCCAGCATTTT	CASSFFVSGNNQPQHF
TRBD2	TRBV4-3	TRBJ2-1	.	TGCGCCAGCAGCCAAGATGTACTAGCGGGAGTTCTGTCCTACAATGAGCAGTTCTTC	CASSQDVLAGVLSYNEQFF
.	TRBV7-2	TRBJ1-1	.	TGTGCCAGCAGCTTAGTTGGACATAATCCGGTGGGGAACACTGAAGCTTTCTTT	CASSLVGHNPVGNTEAFF
.	TRBV6-5	TRBJ1-5	.	TGTGCCAGCACCGAGACACCGGGGCAGCCCCAGCATTTT	CASTETPGQPQHF
TRBD1	TRBV30	TRBJ1-3	.	TGTGCCTGGAGTGAAGGGACAGGGGGTTCGTCTGGAAACACCATATATTTT	CAWSEGTGGSSGNTIYF
TRBD1	TRBV18	TRBJ1-1	.	TGTGCCAGCTCACCCGGACAGGCTGGGGGAGCTTTCTTT	CASSPGQAGGAFF
.	TRBV6-5	TRBJ1-6	few	TGTGCCAGCACTTACGGGCCAGGGGCCTCACCCCTCCACTTT	CASTYGPGASPLHF
TRBD2	TRBV12-5	TRBJ2-2	.	TGTGCTAGTGGTTTGGTACTCGGGGGGGGACAAACGAACACCGGGGAGCTGTTTTTT	CASGLVLGGGQTNTGELFF
TRBD1	TRBV5-1	TRBJ1-3	.	TGCGCCAGCAGCCCTTTGGGGCGACAGGGGGCGCGTGGAAACACCATATATTTT	CASSPLGRQGARGNTIYF
.	TRBV2	TRBJ2-7	few	TGTGCCAGCAGCACTGTTTCCGAGCAGTACTTC	CASSTVSEQYF
TRBD1	TRBV5-1	TRBJ1-4	.	TGCGCCAGCAGCCCGGGACAGGGGAACGAAAAACTGTTTTTT	CASSPGQGNEKLFF
.	TRBV9	TRBJ2-2	.	TGTGCCAGCAGCCCCCTGAACAGGGCGAGAAACACCGGGGAGCTGTTTTTT	CASSPLNRARNTGELFF
TRBD1	TRBV19	TRBJ2-1	.	TGTGCCAGTAGTCCGGACAGGGATAAAGGTGAGCAGTTCTTC	CASSPDRDKGEQFF
.	TRBV10-3	TRBJ2-5	.	TGTGCCATCAGTGAGTCGAAAGGGGAAGGGACCCAGTACTTC	CAISESKGEGTQYF
.	TRBV4-3	TRBJ1-4	.	TGCGCCAGCAGCCAGGGCCCTGCAACTAATGAAAAACTGTTTTTT	CASSQGPATNEKLFF
.	TRBV6-6	TRBJ2-7	.	TGTGCCAGCAGGGCTGCTCCGGGGTACGAGCAGTACTTC	CASRAAPGYEQYF